One sample yielded the 18 T cell receptor beta chains listed below, sequenced in a study of cytomegalovirus exposure and HLA in healthy donors. The primer mix had 60 Vbeta and 13 Jbeta primers. The table came from immunoSEQ multiplex PCR; TCRdb's copy has only in-frame clones and leaves some out. The sample lists about 120,000 clones; roughly 80% were seen once. Source material: PBMCs. These receptors all come from a woman between 35 and 50 years old in good health and CMV-seronegative.

The rearrangement uses TRBV27 and TRBJ2-7; 7 nucleotides line up with TRBD2. Looked up from germline, CDR1 is MNHEY and CDR2 is SMNVEV (reference sequence). V trimming: 4 bases; J trimming: 9 bases; junction bases outside the gene matches: 12. This CDR3 region has 14 residues. CDR3 nucleotides: TGTGCCAGCAGTTCCGGGGGACTACCTACGAGGCAGTACTTC. Translating it yields CASSSGGLPTRQYF.

The gene calls are TRBV6-5 and TRBJ2-1; no firm D call. Trimming pared 2 bases from V and 7 bases from J, leaving 9 bases between. CDR3 length: 13 amino acids. From germline, CDR1 is MNHEY and CDR2 SVGAGI. CDR3: CASSYGPLNEQFF. For the CDR3, the DNA is TGTGCCAGCAGTTACGGCCCCTTGAATGAGCAGTTCTTC.

This clone was found a few times. This chain joins TRBV5-8 and TRBJ1-4; 9 bases match TRBD1. This CDR3 region has 15 residues. Germline V lookup: CDR1 SGHTS, CDR2 YDEGEE. After removal of 4 bases from V and 7 bases from J, the junction contained 8 bases not matched to a gene. CDR3 in amino acids: CASSPTGGAGEKLFF. DNA of the CDR3: TGTGCCAGCAGCCCCACAGGGGGCGCGGGTGAAAAACTGTTTTTT. Based on the CDR3 plus reference TRBV5-8 and TRBJ1-4, the full variable domain is EAGVTQSPTHLIKTRGQQATLRCSPISGHTSVYWYQQALGLGLQFLLWYDEGEERNRGNFPPRFSGRQFPNYSSELNVNALELEDSALYLCASSPTGGAGEKLFFGSGTQLSVL.

The chain is built from TRBV9 and TRBJ2-3, with TRBD2 matching 7 bases. CDR1 is SGDLS and CDR2 is YYNGEE in the germline V gene. V was pared by 7 bases and J by 9 bases, with 5 bases of the junction left unmatched. CDR3 length equals 11 residues. CDR3 DNA: TGTGCCAGCGGGAGGGCGGGGACGCAGTATTTT. It encodes CASGRAGTQYF. Full variable domain (missing parts from reference TRBV9 and TRBJ2-3): DSGVTQTPKHLITATGQRVTLRCSPRSGDLSVYWYQQSLDQGLQFLIQYYNGEERAKGNILERFSAQQFPDLHSELNLSSLELGDSALYFCASGRAGTQYFGPGTRLTVL.

The rearrangement joins TRBV5-5 to TRBJ1-5; TRBD1 is a possible D gene (5 bases). CDR3 length equals 15 residues. CDR1 and CDR2 (germline): SGHKS, YYEKEE (reference sequence). Trimming cost V 1 base and J 2 bases, with 10 bases left between them. The CDR3 region is CASSLYSQGNQPQHF. For the CDR3, the DNA is TGTGCCAGCAGCTTGTACTCACAGGGCAATCAGCCCCAGCATTTT.

About this clone itself: One junction end does not reproduce the germline sequence, and a read error may be involved. The V gene is TRBV7-9, the J gene TRBJ2-6, with 8 bases that match TRBD1. The CDR3 is made up of 19 amino acids. CDR1 SEHNR and CDR2 FQNEAQ come from the germline V gene (reference sequence). CDR3 DNA sequence: TGTTCCAGCAGCTTAGACATCGGACAGGGTTTATCTGGGGCCAACGTCCTGACTTTC. Protein: CSSSLDIGQGLSGANVLTF. The whole variable domain, filled in from reference TRBV7-9 and TRBJ2-6, reads DTGVSQNPRHKITKRGQNVTFRCDPISEHNRLYWYRQTLGQGPEFLTYFQNEAQLEKSRLLSDRFSAERPKGSFSTLEIQRTEQGDSAMYLCSSSLDIGQGLSGANVLTFGAGSRLTVL.

In DNA form, the CDR3 reads TGTGCCAGCAGCTCGGGACAGGGGGCGCGTGAGACCCAGTACTTC. Its protein is CASSSGQGARETQYF. The chain has TRBV5-8 and TRBJ2-5, with 12 bases that match TRBD1. The CDR3 contains 15 residues. Germline values: CDR1 SGHTS, CDR2 YDEGEE. Trimming removed 3 bases from V and 5 bases from J; junction bases left unmatched: 5.

The chain links TRBV7-9 to TRBJ2-1, with 10 bases lining up with TRBD1. This CDR3 region has 13 residues. Germline assignment: CDR1 SEHNR and CDR2 FQNEAQ (reference sequence). After removal of 7 bases from V and 5 bases from J, the junction contained 2 bases not matched to a gene. The CDR3: CASIGTGDNEQFF. The CDR3 nucleotides are TGTGCCAGCATTGGGACAGGGGACAATGAGCAGTTCTTC.

This clone was observed a single time. The rearrangement uses TRBV28 and TRBJ1-2; TRBD1 matches 10 bases. The CDR3 extends over 18 amino acids. Germline assignment: CDR1 MDHEN and CDR2 SYDVKM. The V gene end was trimmed by 6 bases and the J gene end by 4 bases; junction bases not matched to a gene: 17. The CDR3 loop is CASSLLPGQGNLAYGYTF. The CDR3 bases are TGTGCCAGCAGCCTCCTCCCGGGACAGGGGAACTTGGCCTATGGCTACACCTTC.

Concerning this clone itself: The junction does not match germline at one end; this may be a read error. The chain couples TRBV7-9 to TRBJ1-2; the D gene is possibly TRBD1 (6 bases). The CDR3 contains 13 residues. Germline CDR1 reads SEHNR; CDR2 reads FQNEAQ (reference sequence). CDR3 DNA sequence: TGTTCCAGCAGCTTGTTGACAGGTAGTGGCTACACCTTC. It is translated as CSSSLLTGSGYTF.

V is TRBV6-1 and J is TRBJ2-7; D is perhaps TRBD2 (6 bases). Per the germline V gene, CDR1 is MNHNS and CDR2 is SASEGT. There are 13 residues in the CDR3. V lost 3 bases, J lost 3 bases, and 9 bases lay in between. In nucleotides, the CDR3 is TGTGCCAGCAGTGAGGAGGGTTACTACGAGCAGTACTTC. Residues: CASSEEGYYEQYF.

The genes are TRBV18 and TRBJ2-7; the match to TRBD1 covers 7 bases. The CDR3 has 14 residues. Losses at the gene ends were 4 bases for V and 0 bases for J; bases not matched to a gene: 3. Germline assignment: CDR1 KGHSH and CDR2 LQKENI. CDR3 bases: TGTGCCAGCTCACAAAGGGACAGCTCCTACGAGCAGTACTTC. This encodes CASSQRDSSYEQYF.

The CDR3 spells CASSSNRGSYAYGYTF. CDR3 in DNA: TGTGCCAGCAGCTCCAACAGGGGGTCTTATGCCTATGGCTACACCTTC. The V gene is TRBV11-2, the J gene TRBJ1-2, with TRBD1 matching 8 bases. The J segment lost 4 bases and the V segment lost 4 bases, leaving 11 bases of the junction unmatched. The CDR3 is 16 amino acids. Germline lookup yields CDR1 SGHAT and CDR2 FQNNGV.

The gene calls are TRBV5-5 and TRBJ1-5; 9 bases fit TRBD1. The trim removed 2 bases at V and 9 bases at J, leaving 6 bases unmatched. The CDR3 extends over 14 amino acids. Germline V gene lookup returns CDR1 SGHKS and CDR2 YYEKEE (reference sequence). CDR3 coding DNA: TGTGCCAGCAGCTTACGACAGGGGGGAGGGCCCCAGCATTTT. Translation gives CASSLRQGGGPQHF.

The chain is built from TRBV5-1 and TRBJ2-1, with 9 bases that match TRBD2. The CDR3 is 16 amino acids. The germline V gene has CDR1 SGHRS and CDR2 YFSETQ. After removal of 4 bases from V and 4 bases from J, the junction contained 9 bases not matched to a gene. The CDR3 DNA sequence: TGCGCCAGCAGCCAGCGCGGGACTAGCAGATACAATGAGCAGTTCTTC. This codes for CASSQRGTSRYNEQFF.

V and J are TRBV28 and TRBJ1-5; no clear D. Germline V CDR1 and CDR2: MDHEN, SYDVKM. CDR3 length: 13 amino acids. DNA for the CDR3: TGTGCTAGCCTGCAGTATAGCAATCAGCCCCAGCATTTT. It specifies CASLQYSNQPQHF.

The V gene is TRBV13, the J gene TRBJ2-7; D is ambiguous. This CDR3 is built from 12 residues. The germline V gene has CDR1 PRHDT and CDR2 FYEKMQ (reference sequence). The V gene lost 5 bases and the J gene lost 6 bases, with 11 bases spanning the gap. The CDR3 sequence is CASSHINSEQYF. The CDR3 DNA follows: TGTGCCAGCAGCCACATCAATTCCGAGCAGTACTTC. The full variable domain, in which reference TRBV13 and TRBJ2-7 provide the parts outside the CDR3, is AAGVIQSPRHLIKEKRETATLKCYPIPRHDTVYWYQQGPGQDPQFLISFYEKMQSDKGSIPDRFSAQQFSDYHSELNMSSLELGDSALYFCASSHINSEQYFGPGTRLTVT.

The chain has TRBV11-2 and TRBJ1-1; a weak D match, TRBD1 (5 bases). Deletions cut 0 bases from V and 6 bases from J, with 8 bases between. This CDR3 comprises 13 residues. Per germline, CDR1 SGHAT and CDR2 FQNNGV. CDR3 protein: CASSLEPGAEAFF. The CDR3 DNA is TGTGCCAGCAGCTTAGAGCCGGGGGCTGAAGCTTTCTTT.